This paragraph reports one TCR beta chain. These data come from a study of CD8 T cells in acute hepatitis C reinfection. The CDR3 has 16 amino acids. Time point of the sample: at least 347 days after estimated infection, following spontaneous clearance. Sequencing of hepatitis C virus-specific cells was done ex vivo rather than after in vitro expansion. CD3, CD8 and CD45RO antibodies stained cells; a viability dye excluded dead cells. General observations from the study: All groups preferentially used TRBV04 and TRBV06, which was not due to overrepresentation in the naive pool.

This table comes from immunoSEQ multiplex PCR, and its TCRdb copy is limited to in-frame clones, with some not included. Seen here are just over 350 clones, 72% observed once, and the top ten hold 9% to 14%. The TCR comes from a man between 40 and 49 years old who spontaneously cleared hepatitis C infection. This material consisted of HCV NS3-1073 tetramer-sorted CD8+ T cells from PBMCs, taken at follow-up. The rearrangement links TRBV21-1 to TRBJ1-2; the DNA was not used to check the table's D call, TRBD1. TRBV21-1 is labeled a pseudogene. The CDR3 bases are TGTGCCAGCGGACTCCTTTGGACAGGGACCAACTATGGCTACACCTTC. Protein: CASGLLWTGTNYGYTF.